These T cell receptor beta chains were read from a single sample in a study of regulatory T cells in long-lasting Graves disease. TCRdb ran MiXCR on the multiplex PCR reads and lists one entry per CDR3 protein. The profile shows approximately 470,000 distinct CDR3 sequences, roughly 17% of them singletons. This same sample was also part of a study on T cells in Graves' hyperthyroidism and ophthalmopathy.

The sequencing used peripheral blood mononuclear cells (PBMCs), collected at new diagnosis, from a patient treated with antithyroid drugs. These receptors were collected from a man between 35 and 55 years old with Graves disease. Each CDR3 is given with its conserved first and last residue. Fields, in order: J gene, V gene, CDR3 protein.

TRBJ2-3 | TRBV27 | CASSRGTALSTDTQYF
TRBJ2-7 | TRBV18 | CASSLQGIQGEQYF
TRBJ2-1 | TRBV12-3/TRBV12-4 | CASSPEACNEQFF
TRBJ2-1 | TRBV6-2/TRBV6-3 | CASRPGTSGGEQFF
. | TRBV2 | CAGSSGEQETQYF
TRBJ1-5 | TRBV20-1 | CSGQAGNQPQHF
TRBJ2-1 | TRBV6-1 | CASSSSAGLSSYNEQFF
TRBJ2-7 | TRBV4-1 | CASSQGDRGYEQYF
TRBJ2-7 | TRBV6-1 | CASSLEGAAPYEQYF
TRBJ2-1 | TRBV11-3 | CASLGIGIDEQFF
TRBJ1-4 | TRBV5-1 | CASSRDRQEKLFF
TRBJ1-1 | TRBV2 | CARGTEVLGNTEAFF
TRBJ2-1 | TRBV28 | CASSSPGLSPGEQFF
TRBJ2-3 | TRBV9 | CASSVELAPDTQYF
TRBJ2-3 | TRBV30 | CAWSRGLAVDTQYF
TRBJ2-2 | TRBV12-3/TRBV12-4 | CASSFRGEGTGELFF
TRBJ2-2 | TRBV7-9 | CASSTRTSALRGELFF
TRBJ1-2 | TRBV6-2/TRBV6-3 | CASSYSKGFGLDGYTF
TRBJ2-5 | TRBV4-2 | CASSQGGFGLAGGQETQYF
TRBJ2-1 | TRBV7-8 | CASSLAWGPTNEQFF
TRBJ2-7 | TRBV28 | CASSSWTSGRVSSYEQYF
TRBJ2-1 | TRBV5-1 | CASSSRTPSAYNEQFF
TRBJ2-7 | TRBV28 | CASTVRAGFEQYF
TRBJ2-3 | TRBV11-2 | CASSSLAGTDTQYF
TRBJ1-4 | TRBV28 | CASNPSDRGYEKLFF
TRBJ2-1 | TRBV5-1 | CASSPTKKLGNEQFF
TRBJ2-1 | TRBV7-9 | CASSPRQYNEQFF
TRBJ2-1 | TRBV3-1 | CASSQRGLALGEQFF
TRBJ1-2 | TRBV11-2 | CASSRRVNDYGYTF
TRBJ1-5 | TRBV6-1 | CASRKGGISQYSNQPQHF
TRBJ2-3 | TRBV12-3/TRBV12-4 | CASSLRAPSTDTQYF
TRBJ1-2 | TRBV12-3/TRBV12-4 | CASSFNRANYGYTF
TRBJ2-3 | TRBV5-1 | CASGSPSGRGSTDTQYF
TRBJ1-1 | TRBV9 | CASSESDRNTEAFF
TRBJ2-5 | TRBV10-3 | CAISSPDRIQETQYF
TRBJ1-2 | TRBV7-2 | CASSSAGTGGYGYTF
TRBJ1-3 | TRBV2 | CASSQLDSGNTIYF
TRBJ2-7 | TRBV27 | CASSGAGYGYEQYF
TRBJ1-1 | TRBV28 | CASSTQGEANTEAFF
TRBJ2-3 | TRBV29-1 | CSVCSSSTDTQYF
TRBJ2-7 | TRBV5-1 | CASSLGDRTSYEQYF
TRBJ1-2 | TRBV28 | CASSLALVTNYGYTF
TRBJ1-2 | TRBV5-6 | CASSFTQEVYTF
TRBJ2-3 | TRBV5-1 | CASSAGTGPDTQYF
TRBJ1-5 | TRBV20-1 | CSGAQGMGLSNQPQHF
TRBJ2-2 | TRBV19 | CASSIWPNTGELFF
TRBJ2-1 | TRBV5-4 | CASSFPPSSYNEQFF
TRBJ1-5 | TRBV9 | CASSVGGTVGDLEPQHF
TRBJ2-1 | TRBV18 | CASSPPGSSYNEQFF
TRBJ2-3 | TRBV19 | CASSARQPGGTDTQYF
TRBJ2-5 | TRBV10-3 | CAIRLAGQETQYF
TRBJ1-4 | TRBV30 | CAWSAQPNEKLFF
TRBJ2-7 | TRBV20-1 | CSASALTRGEQYF
TRBJ2-1 | TRBV20-1 | CSARTSGRAYNEQFF